One and the same sample provided the 9 T cell receptor beta chains below, sequenced in a study of naive and memory T cell subsets. Both TRBC1 and TRBC2 were covered by a beta constant-region primer of two equimolar oligonucleotides. The ligated cDNA underwent four PCR rounds using SP2 and nested alpha and beta constant-region primers. In TCRdb, the UMI-ligation and nested PCR reads were re-called with MiXCR into one record per CDR3 protein. Among just over 80,000 distinct CDR3 sequences listed, 9% were seen once. Sequenced input: naive CD8+ T cells from blood. The receptors here all came from a human donor in good health.

The table lists this clonotype with many counts. This sequence joins TRBV6-5 and TRBJ1-3; D is uncertain. The germline CDR1 and CDR2 sequences are MNHEY and SVGAGI. V shed 1 base and J shed 0 bases, with 4 bases lying between them. This CDR3 is 14 amino acids long. The CDR3 coding sequence is TGTGCCAGCAGTTACTTAGGCTCTGGAAACACCATATATTTT. Encoded protein: CASSYLGSGNTIYF.

The table lists this clonotype with a few counts. The gene calls are TRBV3-1 and TRBJ2-1; 12 bases line up with TRBD2. V gave up 5 bases and J gave up 3 bases; unmatched junction bases: 2. CDR1 is LGHDT, CDR2 YNNKEL, per germline (reference sequence). The CDR3 totals 15 residues. The CDR3 sequence: CASSKLAGGYNEQFF. CDR3 nucleotide sequence: TGTGCCAGCAGCAAACTAGCGGGAGGCTACAATGAGCAGTTCTTC.

The J gene is TRBJ2-3, the V gene TRBV7-9; 7 nucleotides line up with TRBD2. Germline-derived CDR1 and CDR2 are SEHNR and FQNEAQ (reference sequence). V shed 5 bases, J shed 2 bases, and the junction held 13 bases outside the gene matches. There are 17 residues in the CDR3. This CDR3 reads CASSPTSAGTYTDTQYF. CDR3 coding DNA: TGTGCCAGCAGCCCGACTTCAGCGGGAACGTACACAGATACGCAGTATTTT. The whole variable domain, remainder taken from reference TRBV7-9 and TRBJ2-3, is DTGVSQNPRHKITKRGQNVTFRCDPISEHNRLYWYRQTLGQGPEFLTYFQNEAQLEKSRLLSDRFSAERPKGSFSTLEIQRTEQGDSAMYLCASSPTSAGTYTDTQYFGPGTRLTVL.

The sample holds one count of this clonotype. The CDR3 DNA is TGTGCCAGCAGCCAAGATTGGCCCTATCAGCCCCAGCATTTT. Its translation is CASSQDWPYQPQHF. The chain combines TRBV3-1 with TRBJ1-5; D gene ambiguous. The CDR3 spans 14 residues. V lost 0 bases, J lost 5 bases, and 8 bases lay in between. Looked up from germline, CDR1 is LGHDT and CDR2 is YNNKEL (reference sequence).

The chain combines TRBV29-1 with TRBJ1-5, with 7 bases lining up with TRBD1. Germline V CDR1 and CDR2: SQVTM, ANQGSEA. The V and J ends lost 5 bases and 0 bases, in that order; junction bases with no gene match: 4. This CDR3 contains 14 residues. CDR3 amino acids: CSVSGGYSNQPQHF. CDR3 sequence (DNA): TGCAGCGTTTCAGGGGGATATAGCAATCAGCCCCAGCATTTT. Drawing the rest from reference TRBV29-1 and TRBJ1-5, the complete variable domain is SAVISQKPSRDICQRGTSLTIQCQVDSQVTMMFWYRQQPGQSLTLIATANQGSEATYESGFVIDKFPISRPNLTFSTLTVSNMSPEDSSIYLCSVSGGYSNQPQHFGDGTRLSIL.

In its sample, this clonotype was seen a few times. The J gene is TRBJ2-1, the V gene TRBV13, with D maybe TRBD1 (5 bases). This CDR3 has 14 residues. Per germline, CDR1 PRHDT and CDR2 FYEKMQ (reference sequence). Trimming removed 2 bases at V and 7 bases at J, with 12 bases between. CDR3 sequence reads: CASSLQGYLNEQFF. The CDR3 nucleotides are TGTGCCAGCAGCTTACAGGGTTATTTGAATGAGCAGTTCTTC.

The chain employs TRBV5-1 and TRBJ2-1, with 10 bases lining up with TRBD2. J gave up 7 bases and V 1 base, and 5 bases lay outside the gene matches. There are 15 residues in the CDR3. In germline, CDR1 is SGHRS, CDR2 YFSETQ. The CDR3 coding sequence is TGCGCCAGCAGCTTGAAGCGGGAGGGGATGAATGAGCAGTTCTTC. Its translation: CASSLKREGMNEQFF.

This sequence joins TRBV28 and TRBJ2-1; D is ambiguous. V was trimmed by 11 bases and J by 4 bases, leaving 12 bases between them. Germline CDR1 and CDR2: MDHEN and SYDVKM. The CDR3 is 12 residues long. The CDR3 nucleotides read TGTGCCTGTCGTGGGCAGTACAATGAGCAGTTCTTC. Residues: CACRGQYNEQFF.

The V call is TRBV15, the J call TRBJ2-7; D could derive from TRBD1 or TRBD2 (5 bases each). The germline V and J ends were trimmed by 8 bases and 5 bases, with 22 bases remaining between them. CDR3 length: 15 residues. CDR1 LNHNV and CDR2 YYDKDF come from the germline V gene (reference sequence). Here the CDR3 reads CATGGKGHSDDEQYF. CDR3 sequence (DNA): TGTGCCACCGGGGGAAAAGGGCATTCGGATGACGAGCAGTACTTC.